The clone carrying this T cell receptor beta chain was observed at least ten times. Its specificity is not known. The data were obtained in a study of response to subunit inactivated influenza vaccine. Study conclusions and caveats: After each seasonal influenza vaccination, few new T cells are recruited, the authors suggested.

In germline, CDR1 is DFQATT, CDR2 SNEGSKA (reference sequence). There are 12 residues in the CDR3. TCRdb analysed the RT-PCR reads with MiXCR anew, one entry per CDR3 protein. Counted here are 800,000 or so distinct CDR3 sequences, 20% to 25% occurring once; the ten biggest clones make up 9.5% to 13%. Source: PBMCs from blood, taken more than 4 days after vaccination. The J gene is TRBJ2-5, the V gene TRBV20-1, with D tentatively TRBD1 or TRBD2 (5 bases each). The source is a man in his fifties who received an inactivated influenza vaccine. CDR3 in DNA: TGCAGCGCACGTGGGGGACAAGAGACCCAGTACTTC. Translating it yields CSARGGQETQYF.